Presented here are 28 T cell receptor beta chains from one specimen sequenced in a study of OX40 agonist ivuxolimab in advanced cancers. Libraries were prepared by immunoSEQ multiplex PCR; TCRdb keeps only in-frame clonotypes and omits some of them. This table holds about 48,000 clones, around 74% found once. The material sequenced was CD4+ or CD8+ T cells sorted from blood, taken in a trial of the OX40 agonist ivuxolimab. The receptors come from an adult with an advanced solid tumor such as melanoma, head and neck, liver or kidney cancer.

The chain has TRBV19 and TRBJ2-7; 9 bases fit TRBD2. The CDR3 runs 17 residues. In germline, CDR1 is LNHDA, CDR2 SQIVND (reference sequence). V shed 3 bases, J shed 1 base, and the junction held 10 bases outside the gene matches. The CDR3 region is CASSIALAGVTSYEQYF. CDR3 bases: TGTGCCAGTAGTATCGCCTTAGCGGGAGTTACATCCTACGAGCAGTACTTC.

The genes are TRBV7-6 and TRBJ2-2, with TRBD1 matching over 10 bases. V lost 3 bases to trimming and J lost 7 bases; unmatched junction nucleotides: 5. Looked up from germline, CDR1 is SGHVS and CDR2 is FNYEAQ. The CDR3 is made up of 15 amino acids. For the CDR3, the DNA is TGTGCCAGCAGCTTGCGACAGGGGGCCGGCGGGGAGCTGTTTTTT. The encoded protein is CASSLRQGAGGELFF.

The chain combines TRBV5-4 with TRBJ1-4; TRBD1 might be the D (5 bases). Germline values: CDR1 SGHNT, CDR2 YYREEE (reference sequence). V was shortened by 7 bases and J by 0 bases, with 16 bases between the two germline ends. This CDR3 is built from 16 residues. The CDR3 is CASSGGTNPTNEKLFF. In DNA form, the CDR3 reads TGTGCCAGCTCGGGTGGGACCAATCCAACTAATGAAAAACTGTTTTTT.

This clone was counted many times. The rearrangement links TRBV2 to TRBJ1-5; D uncertain. The V gene's germline CDR1 is SNHLY and CDR2 FYNNEI. The V end lost 7 bases, the J end lost 0 bases, and 16 bases lay between the germline ends. The CDR3 loop spans 16 amino acids. The CDR3 loop is CASMRSGSYSNQPQHF. The CDR3 DNA reads as TGTGCCAGCATGAGGTCCGGGTCTTATAGCAATCAGCCCCAGCATTTT. The variable domain in full, with the rest retrieved from reference TRBV2 and TRBJ1-5, is EPEVTQTPSHQVTQMGQEVILRCVPISNHLYFYWYRQILGQKVEFLVSFYNNEISEKSEIFDDQFSVERPDGSNFTLKIRSTKLEDSAMYFCASMRSGSYSNQPQHFGDGTRLSIL.

Note on this clone: At the DNA level, this CDR3 is encoded by other sequences in the same sample as well. The J gene is TRBJ2-7, the V gene TRBV18, with D possibly called TRBD1 or TRBD2 (6 bases each). V lost 2 bases and J lost 0, with 11 bases in between. The CDR3 is 15 amino acids. The germline gives CDR1 KGHSH, CDR2 LQKENI. CDR3 region: CASSPGGGRSYEQYF. The CDR3 DNA sequence: TGTGCCAGCTCACCAGGAGGGGGACGCTCCTACGAGCAGTACTTC. The entire variable domain, with the rest obtained from reference TRBV18 and TRBJ2-7, is as follows: NAGVMQNPRHLVRRRGQEARLRCSPMKGHSHVYWYRQLPEEGLKFMVYLQKENIIDESGMPKERFSAEFPKEGPSILRIQQVVRGDSAAYFCASSPGGGRSYEQYFGPGTRLTVT.

The CDR3 region has the DNA TGTGCCAGCAGGGCGGACAGGCCCACCTACGAGCAGTACTTC. Translating it yields CASRADRPTYEQYF. This sequence joins TRBV2 and TRBJ2-7; 7 bases map to TRBD1. The trim removed 6 bases at V and 2 bases at J, leaving 7 bases unmatched. Germline-derived CDR1 and CDR2 are SNHLY and FYNNEI. The CDR3 has 14 residues.

The rearrangement uses TRBV5-1 and TRBJ2-2; 10 bases line up with TRBD2. V dropped 4 bases and J dropped 2; count of bases not matched to a gene: 11. Germline V lookup: CDR1 SGHRS, CDR2 YFSETQ. There are 18 residues in the CDR3. CDR3 sequence: CASSREPLAGDNTGELFF. CDR3 in DNA: TGCGCCAGCAGCAGGGAACCTCTAGCGGGGGACAACACCGGGGAGCTGTTTTTT. Looking up the rest from reference TRBV5-1 and TRBJ2-2 gives the full variable domain: KAGVTQTPRYLIKTRGQQVTLSCSPISGHRSVSWYQQTPGQGLQFLFEYFSETQRNKGNFPGRFSGRQFSNSRSEMNVSTLELGDSALYLCASSREPLAGDNTGELFFGEGSRLTVL.

CDR3 nucleotides: TGTGCCAGCAGTTACTCGAGGCAGCAAAATCAGCCCCAGCATTTT. The encoded protein is CASSYSRQQNQPQHF. V usage is TRBV6-6 and J usage is TRBJ1-5; D is ambiguous. From germline, CDR1 is MNHNY and CDR2 SVGAGI (reference sequence). The CDR3 contains 15 residues. Trimming pared 0 bases from V and 4 bases from J, leaving 10 bases between.

The V and J genes are TRBV5-8 and TRBJ1-1; D uncertain. CDR3 size: 13 residues. Trimming removed 4 bases from V and 6 bases from J, with 13 bases in between. The V gene's germline CDR1 is SGHTS and CDR2 YDEGEE. CDR3: CASSLPPAPEAFF. In nucleotides, the CDR3 is TGTGCCAGCAGCCTTCCTCCAGCTCCTGAAGCTTTCTTT.

The V call is TRBV5-1, the J call TRBJ2-6; the D call may be TRBD1 or TRBD2 (5 bases each). Trimming removed 0 bases at V and 0 bases at J, with 10 bases between. Germline values: CDR1 SGHRS, CDR2 YFSETQ. The CDR3 covers 17 residues. DNA of the CDR3: TGCGCCAGCAGCTTGGTTGGGGACCCCTCTGGGGCCAACGTCCTGACTTTC. This translates into CASSLVGDPSGANVLTF.

This sequence joins TRBV14 and TRBJ2-2; D is ambiguous. The V gene's germline CDR1 is SGHDN and CDR2 FVKESK. This CDR3 has 14 amino acids. With 4 bases removed from V and 4 bases from J, the gap between germline ends came to 10 bases. The CDR3 protein is CASSPRLATGELFF. For the CDR3, the DNA is TGTGCCAGCAGCCCCCGACTCGCCACCGGGGAGCTGTTTTTT.

The chain has TRBV4-3 and TRBJ1-4; tentatively, D is TRBD1 (6 bases). Trimming removed 1 base from V and 7 bases from J, with 19 bases in between. Germline CDR1 reads LGHNA; CDR2 reads YSLEER. The length of the CDR3 is 17 residues. CDR3 residues: CASSQGIFASGAEKLFF. CDR3 coding DNA: TGCGCCAGCAGCCAAGGAATCTTCGCGTCGGGGGCTGAAAAACTGTTTTTT.

V gene TRBV5-1 combines with J gene TRBJ2-1; 10 nucleotides match TRBD2. The CDR3 loop spans 15 amino acids. The germline V gene encodes CDR1 SGHRS and CDR2 YFSETQ. The junction had 1 base not matched to a gene; V was cut back by 0 bases and J by 4 bases. The CDR3 DNA sequence: TGCGCCAGCAGCTTGGAACTAGCGGGGTACAATGAGCAGTTCTTC. Translated, it gives CASSLELAGYNEQFF.

The chain links TRBV5-1 to TRBJ2-1; D uncertain. Germline values: CDR1 SGHRS, CDR2 YFSETQ. CDR3 length: 14 amino acids. The germline V and J ends were trimmed by 1 base and 8 bases, with 13 bases remaining between them. CDR3 coding DNA: TGCGCCAGCAGCTTGAGCCCAGAGCGCGATGAGCAGTTCTTC. It yields the protein CASSLSPERDEQFF.

J is TRBJ1-5 and V is TRBV27; no clear D. The CDR3 loop spans 14 amino acids. Per the germline V gene, CDR1 is MNHEY and CDR2 is SMNVEV (reference sequence). The ends were cut back, 6 bases at V and 6 bases at J, with 15 bases in the middle. The CDR3: CASRNTAVGQPQHF. DNA for the CDR3: TGTGCCAGCAGGAACACAGCGGTTGGTCAGCCCCAGCATTTT.

This chain links TRBV28 with TRBJ2-5, with a possible D match to TRBD1 (6 bases). Germline loops: CDR1 MDHEN, CDR2 SYDVKM. V was trimmed by 6 bases and J by 5 bases, leaving 13 bases between them. The CDR3 is made up of 13 amino acids. The DNA for the CDR3 is TGTGCCAGCAGGACAGGCGGGCTGGAGACCCAGTACTTC. It codes for CASRTGGLETQYF.

V is TRBV10-3 and J is TRBJ2-3; 9 bases agree with TRBD2. The CDR3 runs 15 residues. Trimming took 6 bases from V and 6 from J; bases not matched to a gene: 10. CDR1 ENHRY and CDR2 SYGVKD come from the germline V gene. In nucleotides, the CDR3 is TGTGCCATCAGAGCGGGGGGCTCCCGGGGGGATACGCAGTATTTT. It translates to CAIRAGGSRGDTQYF.

The V and J genes are TRBV19 and TRBJ2-3; TRBD2 aligns across 8 bases. The germline V gene has CDR1 LNHDA and CDR2 SQIVND (reference sequence). V gave up 2 bases and J gave up 0 bases; unmatched junction bases: 1. CDR3 length: 15 amino acids. In nucleotides, the CDR3 is TGTGCCAGTAGTATACCTAGCGGGAGCACAGATACGCAGTATTTT. This translates into CASSIPSGSTDTQYF.

This clone was counted only a few times. V gene TRBV7-8 combines with J gene TRBJ1-5, with unresolved D. This CDR3 contains 13 residues. The germline V and J ends were trimmed by 1 base and 4 bases, with 5 bases remaining between them. Germline V gene data show CDR1 as SGHVS and CDR2 as FQNEAQ. This CDR3 is CASSLVVNQPQHF. The DNA for the CDR3 is TGTGCCAGCAGCTTAGTTGTGAATCAGCCCCAGCATTTT.

V gene TRBV19 combines with J gene TRBJ2-1; D is uncertain. V lost 4 bases to trimming and J lost 10 bases, with 8 bases between them. The CDR3 is 11 residues long. Looked up from germline, CDR1 is LNHDA and CDR2 is SQIVND (reference sequence). This CDR3 reads CASSTPEEQFF. CDR3 nucleotide sequence: TGTGCCAGTAGTACTCCGGAGGAGCAGTTCTTC. Looking up the rest from reference TRBV19 and TRBJ2-1 gives the full variable domain: DGGITQSPKYLFRKEGQNVTLSCEQNLNHDAMYWYRQDPGQGLRLIYYSQIVNDFQKGDIAEGYSVSREKKESFPLTVTSAQKNPTAFYLCASSTPEEQFFGPGTRLTVL.

The chain couples TRBV28 to TRBJ1-6; 7 bases align to TRBD1. The J segment lost 10 bases and the V segment lost 4 bases, leaving 10 bases of the junction unmatched. The V gene's germline CDR1 is MDHEN and CDR2 SYDVKM. This CDR3 is 15 amino acids long. CDR3 coding DNA: TGTGCCAGCAGTTCTCTACAGGGGAAGAACTCACCCCTCCACTTT. Protein sequence: CASSSLQGKNSPLHF.

The chain recombines TRBV25-1 with TRBJ2-1; TRBD2 agrees at 10 bases. The CDR3 runs 16 residues. V shed 4 bases, J shed 2 bases, and the junction held 5 bases outside the gene matches. Per the germline V gene, CDR1 is MGHDK and CDR2 is SYGVNS. CDR3 nucleotides: TGTGCCAGCAGTGCCTTAGCGGGGGGACCCTACAATGAGCAGTTCTTC. It specifies CASSALAGGPYNEQFF.

Only one count was recorded for this clone. This chain connects TRBV10-3 to TRBJ1-2; D call uncertain. This CDR3 spans 18 amino acids. V lost 0 bases and J lost 3, with 20 bases in between. Germline V lookup: CDR1 ENHRY, CDR2 SYGVKD. Here the CDR3 DNA reads TGTGCCATCAGTGAGTCATCTTTACGGCAGGACCCCGACTATGGCTACACCTTC. This translates into CAISESSLRQDPDYGYTF.

The V call is TRBV5-6, the J call TRBJ1-2; TRBD1 might be the D (5 bases). The CDR3 has 14 residues. Germline lookup yields CDR1 SGHDT and CDR2 YYEEEE. With 3 bases removed from V and 1 base from J, the gap between germline ends came to 10 bases. The CDR3 spells CASSYRDGNYGYTF. CDR3 in DNA: TGTGCCAGCAGCTACCGGGACGGTAACTATGGCTACACCTTC.

The chain uses TRBV5-6 and TRBJ1-6; TRBD1 aligns across 7 bases. CDR1 SGHDT and CDR2 YYEEEE come from the germline V gene. The CDR3 totals 15 residues. V lost 3 bases to trimming and J lost 7 bases; unmatched junction nucleotides: 7. CDR3 nucleotides: TGTGCCAGCAGCTGGGGGGGACAGTCAAATTCACCCCTCCACTTT. Protein sequence: CASSWGGQSNSPLHF.

The rearrangement links TRBV5-1 to TRBJ2-1; D assignment may be TRBD1 or TRBD2 (5 bases each). This CDR3 has 16 residues. Trimming cost V 3 bases and J 0 bases, with 13 bases left between them. CDR1 is SGHRS and CDR2 is YFSETQ in the germline V gene. The CDR3 DNA follows: TGCGCCAGCAGCTCTGACGGGGACCCCTCCTACAATGAGCAGTTCTTC. It is translated as CASSSDGDPSYNEQFF.

This clone has only a few counts. The chain recombines TRBV4-1 with TRBJ1-5; D uncertain. V lost 7 bases and J lost 6, with 16 bases in between. Looked up from germline, CDR1 is MGHRA and CDR2 is YSYEKL. CDR3 size: 14 residues. The CDR3 DNA reads TGCGCCAGCAACCTGGCCCAAGGAGGTCAGCCCCAGCATTTT. Protein sequence: CASNLAQGGQPQHF.

This clone was seen once. The genes are TRBV6-5 and TRBJ1-5, with D possibly matching TRBD1 (6 bases). Trimming left V 6 bases short and J 4 bases short, with 10 bases between. This CDR3 has 13 amino acids. CDR1 and CDR2 from the germline V gene are MNHEY and SVGAGI. The CDR3 protein is CASRNGQNQPQHF. The CDR3 DNA is TGTGCCAGCAGAAACGGACAGAATCAGCCCCAGCATTTT.